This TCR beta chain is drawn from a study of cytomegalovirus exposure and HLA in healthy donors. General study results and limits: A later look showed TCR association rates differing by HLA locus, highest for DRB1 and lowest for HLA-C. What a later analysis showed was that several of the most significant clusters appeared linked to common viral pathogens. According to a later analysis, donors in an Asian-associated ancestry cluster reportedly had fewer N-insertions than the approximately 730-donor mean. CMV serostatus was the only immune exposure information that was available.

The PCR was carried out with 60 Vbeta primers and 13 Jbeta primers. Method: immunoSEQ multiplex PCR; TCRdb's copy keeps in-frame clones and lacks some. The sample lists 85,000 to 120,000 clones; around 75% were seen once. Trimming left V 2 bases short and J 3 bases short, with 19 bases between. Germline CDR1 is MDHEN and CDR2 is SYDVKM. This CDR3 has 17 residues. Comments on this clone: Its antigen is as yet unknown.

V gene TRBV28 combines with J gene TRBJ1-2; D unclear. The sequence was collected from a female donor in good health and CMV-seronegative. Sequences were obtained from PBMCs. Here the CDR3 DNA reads TGTGCCAGCAGTTTACGGCCAAAGAGGATCTCGGACTATGGCTACACCTTC. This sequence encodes CASSLRPKRISDYGYTF.